This T cell receptor (beta chain) is drawn from a study of brain T cells in children with intractable seizures. Germline loops: CDR1 KGHDR, CDR2 SFDVKD. The V gene end was trimmed by 9 bases and the J gene end by 4 bases; junction bases not matched to a gene: 7. The CDR3 length is 14 residues. Described time point: blood from clinic visit 5 months post-surgery; TSC patient then seizure free. Sequenced by immunoSEQ multiplex PCR; TCRdb stores in-frame clones only, minus some. The sample consists of about 340,000 clones, 93% of them appearing once. The material was peripheral blood, obtained approximately 5 months after surgery. The TCR sequence derives from a boy younger than two with tuberous sclerosis and intractable seizures. The gene calls are TRBV24-1 and TRBJ2-3, with 9 bases fitting TRBD1. The CDR3 protein is CATGDRASADTQYF. The CDR3 DNA reads as TGTGCCACCGGGGACAGGGCCTCCGCAGATACGCAGTATTTT.